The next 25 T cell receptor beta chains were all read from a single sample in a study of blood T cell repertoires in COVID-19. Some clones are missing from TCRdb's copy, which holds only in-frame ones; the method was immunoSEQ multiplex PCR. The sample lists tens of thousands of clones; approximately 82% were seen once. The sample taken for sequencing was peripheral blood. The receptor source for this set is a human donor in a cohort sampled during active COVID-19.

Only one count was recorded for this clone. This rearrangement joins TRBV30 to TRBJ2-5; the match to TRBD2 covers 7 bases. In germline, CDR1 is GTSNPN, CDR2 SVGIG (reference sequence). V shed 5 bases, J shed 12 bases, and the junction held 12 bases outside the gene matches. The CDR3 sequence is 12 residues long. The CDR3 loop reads CAWSRRGTPEYF. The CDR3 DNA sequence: TGTGCCTGGTCTAGGCGGGGGACTCCGGAGTACTTC. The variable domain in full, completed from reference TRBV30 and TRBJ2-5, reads SQTIHQWPATLVQPVGSPLSLECTVEGTSNPNLYWYRQAAGRGLQLLFYSVGIGQISSEVPQNLSASRPQDRQFILSSKKLLLSDSGFYLCAWSRRGTPEYFGPGTRLLVL.

CDR3 nucleotides: TGTGCCAGCAGCTTGGCGGGGATTCAGCCCCAGCATTTT. The encoded protein is CASSLAGIQPQHF. This chain links TRBV5-6 with TRBJ1-5, with no clear D. CDR1 and CDR2 from the germline V gene are SGHDT and YYEEEE. CDR3 length: 13 residues. The V end lost 0 bases, the J end lost 6 bases, and 7 bases lay between the germline ends.

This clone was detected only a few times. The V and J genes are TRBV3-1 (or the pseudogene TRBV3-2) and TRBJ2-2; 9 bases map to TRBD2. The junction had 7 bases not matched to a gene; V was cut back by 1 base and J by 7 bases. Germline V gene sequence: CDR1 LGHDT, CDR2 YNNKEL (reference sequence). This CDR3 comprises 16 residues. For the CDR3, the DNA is TGTGCCAGCAGCCAAGGCTGGCGGGGGGGCCTCGGGGAGCTGTTTTTT. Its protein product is CASSQGWRGGLGELFF.

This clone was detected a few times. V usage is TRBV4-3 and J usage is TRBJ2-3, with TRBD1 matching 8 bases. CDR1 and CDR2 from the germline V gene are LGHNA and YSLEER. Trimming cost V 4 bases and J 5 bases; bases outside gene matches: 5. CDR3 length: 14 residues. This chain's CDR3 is CASSLDRGLDTQYF. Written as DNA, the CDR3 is TGCGCCAGCAGCCTAGACAGGGGCCTAGATACGCAGTATTTT.

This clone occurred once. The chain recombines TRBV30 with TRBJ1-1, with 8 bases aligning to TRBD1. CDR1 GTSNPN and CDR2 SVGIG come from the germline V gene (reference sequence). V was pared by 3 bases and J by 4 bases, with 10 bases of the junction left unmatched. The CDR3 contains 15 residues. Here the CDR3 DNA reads TGTGCCTGGAGCGTCCTCAGGGGGCGAAGCACTGAAGCTTTCTTT. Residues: CAWSVLRGRSTEAFF.

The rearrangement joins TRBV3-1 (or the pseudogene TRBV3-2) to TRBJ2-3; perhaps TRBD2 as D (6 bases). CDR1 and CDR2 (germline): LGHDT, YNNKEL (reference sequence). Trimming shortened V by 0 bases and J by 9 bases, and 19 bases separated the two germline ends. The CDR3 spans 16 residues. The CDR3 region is CASSQEFRTIQKTQYF. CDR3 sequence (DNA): TGTGCCAGCAGCCAAGAATTTCGGACTATTCAAAAGACGCAGTATTTT.

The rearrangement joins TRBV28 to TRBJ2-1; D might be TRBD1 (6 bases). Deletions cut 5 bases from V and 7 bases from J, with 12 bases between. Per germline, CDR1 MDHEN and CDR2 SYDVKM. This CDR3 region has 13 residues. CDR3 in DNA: TGTGCCAGCAGTATTACAGGGAAGAATGAGCAGTTCTTC. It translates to CASSITGKNEQFF.

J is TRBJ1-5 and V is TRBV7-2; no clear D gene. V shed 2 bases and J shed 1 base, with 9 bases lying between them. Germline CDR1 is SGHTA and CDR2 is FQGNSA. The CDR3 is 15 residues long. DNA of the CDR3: TGTGCCAGCAGCTTACAGGTGGTGAGCAATCAGCCCCAGCATTTT. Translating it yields CASSLQVVSNQPQHF.

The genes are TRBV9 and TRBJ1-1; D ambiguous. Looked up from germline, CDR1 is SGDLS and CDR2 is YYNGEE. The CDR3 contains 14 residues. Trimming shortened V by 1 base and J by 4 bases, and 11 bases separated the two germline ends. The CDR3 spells CASSVSWASTEAFF. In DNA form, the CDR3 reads TGTGCCAGCAGCGTAAGTTGGGCAAGCACTGAAGCTTTCTTT.

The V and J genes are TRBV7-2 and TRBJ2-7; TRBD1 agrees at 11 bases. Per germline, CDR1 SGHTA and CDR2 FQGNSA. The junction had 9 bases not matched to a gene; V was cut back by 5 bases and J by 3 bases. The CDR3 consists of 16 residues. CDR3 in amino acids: CASSRGAGTGGYEQYF. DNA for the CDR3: TGTGCCAGCAGCAGGGGGGCCGGGACAGGGGGCTACGAGCAGTACTTC. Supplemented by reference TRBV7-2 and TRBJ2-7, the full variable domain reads GAGVSQSPSNKVTEKGKDVELRCDPISGHTALYWYRQSLGQGLEFLIYFQGNSAPDKSGLPSDRFSAERTGGSVSTLTIQRTQQEDSAVYLCASSRGAGTGGYEQYFGPGTRLTVT.

The CDR3 spells CASSRGLISGNTIYF. CDR3 nucleotides: TGTGCCAGCAGCCGAGGACTGATCTCTGGAAACACCATATATTTT. The V gene is TRBV7-9, the J gene TRBJ1-3; no clear D. The CDR3 extends over 15 amino acids. The V end lost 5 bases, the J end lost 0 bases, and 11 bases lay between the germline ends. Germline lookup yields CDR1 SEHNR and CDR2 FQNEAQ (reference sequence).

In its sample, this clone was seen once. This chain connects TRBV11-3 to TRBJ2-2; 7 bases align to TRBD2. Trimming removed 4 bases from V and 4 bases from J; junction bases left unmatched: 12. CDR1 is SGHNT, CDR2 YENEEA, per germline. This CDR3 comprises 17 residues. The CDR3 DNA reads TGTGCCAGCAGCTCCTACGCGGGGGTAGTAGGCACCGGGGAGCTGTTTTTT. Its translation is CASSSYAGVVGTGELFF.

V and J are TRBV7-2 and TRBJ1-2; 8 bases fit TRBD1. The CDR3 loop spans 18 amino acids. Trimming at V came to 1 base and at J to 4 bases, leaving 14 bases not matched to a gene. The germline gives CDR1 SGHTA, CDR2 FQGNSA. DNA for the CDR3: TGTGCCAGCAGCTTAGACCCCTCTGGACAGGGTTTGGCCTATGGCTACACCTTC. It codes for CASSLDPSGQGLAYGYTF.

CDR3 sequence (DNA): TGTGCCAGCTCACCGACAGGTGGAGAAAAACTGTTTTTT. Translated: CASSPTGGEKLFF. This chain joins TRBV18 and TRBJ1-4; a weak D match, TRBD1 (6 bases). The CDR3 contains 13 residues. In germline, CDR1 is KGHSH, CDR2 LQKENI. Trimming shortened V by 3 bases and J by 8 bases, and 10 bases separated the two germline ends.

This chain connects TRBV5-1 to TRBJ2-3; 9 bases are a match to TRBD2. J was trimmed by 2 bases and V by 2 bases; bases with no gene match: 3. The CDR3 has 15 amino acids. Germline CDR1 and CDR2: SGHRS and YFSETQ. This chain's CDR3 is CASSFERGDTDTQYF. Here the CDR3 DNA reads TGCGCCAGCAGCTTCGAGCGGGGGGACACAGATACGCAGTATTTT. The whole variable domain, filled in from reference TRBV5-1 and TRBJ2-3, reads KAGVTQTPRYLIKTRGQQVTLSCSPISGHRSVSWYQQTPGQGLQFLFEYFSETQRNKGNFPGRFSGRQFSNSRSEMNVSTLELGDSALYLCASSFERGDTDTQYFGPGTRLTVL.

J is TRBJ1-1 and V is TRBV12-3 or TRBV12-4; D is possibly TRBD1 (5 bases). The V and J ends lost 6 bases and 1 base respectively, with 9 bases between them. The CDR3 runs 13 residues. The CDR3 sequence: CASSPTENTEAFF. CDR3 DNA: TGTGCCAGCAGCCCGACAGAGAACACTGAAGCTTTCTTT.

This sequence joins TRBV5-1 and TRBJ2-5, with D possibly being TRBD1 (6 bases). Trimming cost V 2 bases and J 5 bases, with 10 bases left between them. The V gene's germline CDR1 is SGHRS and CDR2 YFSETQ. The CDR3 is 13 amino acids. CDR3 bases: TGCGCCAGCAGCTTATTGGGGGCCGAGACCCAGTACTTC. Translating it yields CASSLLGAETQYF. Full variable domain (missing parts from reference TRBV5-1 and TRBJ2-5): KAGVTQTPRYLIKTRGQQVTLSCSPISGHRSVSWYQQTPGQGLQFLFEYFSETQRNKGNFPGRFSGRQFSNSRSEMNVSTLELGDSALYLCASSLLGAETQYFGPGTRLLVL.

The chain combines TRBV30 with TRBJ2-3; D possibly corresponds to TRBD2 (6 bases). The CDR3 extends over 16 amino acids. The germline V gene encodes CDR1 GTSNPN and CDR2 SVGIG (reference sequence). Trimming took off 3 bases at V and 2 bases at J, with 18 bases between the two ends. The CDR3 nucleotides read TGTGCCTGGAGCGGGGTGACGGGGGTGAACACAGATACGCAGTATTTT. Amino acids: CAWSGVTGVNTDTQYF.

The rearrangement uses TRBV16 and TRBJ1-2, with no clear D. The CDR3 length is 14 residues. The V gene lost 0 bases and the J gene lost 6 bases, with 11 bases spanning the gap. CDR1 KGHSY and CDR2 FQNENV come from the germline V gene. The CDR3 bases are TGTGCCAGCAGCCAATCTAGTACAGAAGATGGCTACACCTTC. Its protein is CASSQSSTEDGYTF. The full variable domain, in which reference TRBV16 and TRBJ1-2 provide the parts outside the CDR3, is GEEVAQTPKHLVRGEGQKAKLYCAPIKGHSYVFWYQQVLKNEFKFLISFQNENVFDETGMPKERFSAKCLPNSPCSLEIQATKLEDSAVYFCASSQSSTEDGYTFGSGTRLTVV.

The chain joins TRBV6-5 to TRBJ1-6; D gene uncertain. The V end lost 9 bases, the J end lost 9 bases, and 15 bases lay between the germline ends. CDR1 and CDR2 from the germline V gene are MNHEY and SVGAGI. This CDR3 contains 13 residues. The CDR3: CASGPHSSSPLHF. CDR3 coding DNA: TGTGCCAGTGGTCCCCATTCGAGTTCACCCCTCCACTTT.

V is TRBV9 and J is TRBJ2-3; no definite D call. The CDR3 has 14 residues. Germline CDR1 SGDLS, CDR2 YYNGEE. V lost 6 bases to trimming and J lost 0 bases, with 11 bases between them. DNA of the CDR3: TGTGCCAGCACCCCTTCTCCTAGCACAGATACGCAGTATTTT. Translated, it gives CASTPSPSTDTQYF.

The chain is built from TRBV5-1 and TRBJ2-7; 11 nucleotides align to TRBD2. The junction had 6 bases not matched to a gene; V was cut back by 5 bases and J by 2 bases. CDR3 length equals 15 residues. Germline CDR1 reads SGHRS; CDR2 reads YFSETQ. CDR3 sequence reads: CASSYSGGGPYEQYF. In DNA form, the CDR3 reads TGCGCCAGCAGTTATAGCGGGGGGGGACCCTACGAGCAGTACTTC.

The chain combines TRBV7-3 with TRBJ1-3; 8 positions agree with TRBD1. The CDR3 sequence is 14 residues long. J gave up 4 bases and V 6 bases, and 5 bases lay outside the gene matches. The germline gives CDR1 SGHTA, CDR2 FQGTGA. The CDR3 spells CASSATGAGNTIYF. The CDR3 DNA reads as TGTGCCAGCAGTGCGACAGGGGCCGGAAACACCATATATTTT. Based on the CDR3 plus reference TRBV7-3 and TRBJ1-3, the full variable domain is GAGVSQTPSNKVTEKGKYVELRCDPISGHTALYWYRQSLGQGPEFLIYFQGTGAADDSGLPNDRFFAVRPEGSVSTLKIQRTERGDSAVYLCASSATGAGNTIYFGEGSWLTVV.

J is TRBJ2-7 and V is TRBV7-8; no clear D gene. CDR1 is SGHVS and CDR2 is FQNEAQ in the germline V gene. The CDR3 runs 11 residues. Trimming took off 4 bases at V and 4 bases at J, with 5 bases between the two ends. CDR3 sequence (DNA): TGTGCCAGCAGCTCCCAGTACGAGCAGTACTTC. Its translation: CASSSQYEQYF.

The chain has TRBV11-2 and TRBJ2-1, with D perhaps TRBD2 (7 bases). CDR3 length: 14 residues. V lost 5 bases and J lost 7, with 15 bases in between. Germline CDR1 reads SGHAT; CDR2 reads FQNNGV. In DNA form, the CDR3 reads TGTGCCAGCAGCCTCTTGGGGGGGGCGAATGAGCAGTTCTTC. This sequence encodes CASSLLGGANEQFF.